This T cell receptor beta chain was observed in a study of T cells after yellow fever vaccination. Each CDR3 protein is one row after TCRdb ran MiXCR on the 5' RACE reads. Altogether about 330,000 distinct CDR3 sequences are present, roughly 7.5% being singletons, with the ten largest covering roughly a sixth. Trimming took off 6 bases at V and 6 bases at J, with 16 bases between the two ends. The CDR3 loop spans 13 amino acids. Germline V gene sequence: CDR1 DFQATT, CDR2 SNEGSKA (reference sequence). Regarding the study as a whole: After the booster, approximately 96% of CD4 and approximately 90% of CD8 primary-response clones were re-detected.

Many counts were recorded for this clonotype. What it recognizes is unknown. The chain is built from TRBV20-1 and TRBJ2-3; D is possibly TRBD2 (7 bases). This TCR was sampled from a young man who received the YFV17D yellow fever vaccine. Here the sequenced sample was PBMCs, taken roughly seven weeks after the first yellow fever vaccination. The CDR3 DNA sequence: TGCAGTGCCCCTTCCGGGGGGCGGGATACGCAGTATTTT. Its protein product is CSAPSGGRDTQYF.